This record concerns one TCR beta chain sequence. This sample is drawn from a study of blood T cell repertoires in COVID-19. Some clones are missing from TCRdb's copy, which holds only in-frame ones; the method was immunoSEQ multiplex PCR. The sample consists of about 350,000 clones, 80% to 90% of them appearing once. Resolution of symptoms, clearance, or two negative PCRs was present in recovered Cohort 3 donors. The V end lost 4 bases, the J end lost 2 bases, and 15 bases lay between the germline ends. The germline V gene encodes CDR1 KGHDR and CDR2 SFDVKD. CDR3 length: 16 residues. The clonotype comes from a woman aged 25 to 45 who had recovered from COVID-19. Material: PBMCs or T cells enriched from blood (not recorded which). The genes are TRBV24-1 and TRBJ2-3; D not certain. The CDR3 region has the DNA TGTGCCACCAGTGACCCTCTGGCAGTCTTCACAGATACGCAGTATTTT. This encodes CATSDPLAVFTDTQYF.